This T cell receptor (beta chain) was observed in a study of blood T cell repertoires in COVID-19. The CDR3 totals 17 residues. CDR1 and CDR2 (germline): SGDLS, YYNGEE. Trimming took 0 bases from V and 7 from J, leaving 19 bases between them. Clones were sequenced by immunoSEQ multiplex PCR, and TCRdb holds only the in-frame ones, with some missing. The data contain 200,000 to 300,000 clones, about four fifths of them singletons. The chain recombines TRBV9 with TRBJ2-2, with a possible D match to TRBD2 (6 bases). The sequenced sample consisted of peripheral blood. The sequence derives from a woman older than 75 with acute or convalescent COVID-19. This chain's CDR3 is CASSVGPGTGNGGELFF. CDR3 coding DNA: TGTGCCAGCAGCGTAGGCCCCGGGACTGGAAACGGCGGGGAGCTGTTTTTT.